Below, 19 T cell receptor beta chains from the same sample are listed, as sequenced in a study of CD8+ T cells in alopecia areata. Extraction of RNA preceded its reverse transcription into cDNA, which served as the sequencing template. Clones were read by immunoSEQ multiplex PCR, and TCRdb kept only the in-frame ones, dropping some. Among roughly 120,000 clones listed, about 54% were seen once. Indicated treatment: oral pan-JAK inhibitor, 5-10 mg twice daily. The input for sequencing was CD8+ T cells sorted from blood, taken at week 4, from a patient treated with tofacitinib. Receptors were obtained from a human donor with alopecia areata.

This clone was seen a few times. The chain combines TRBV19 with TRBJ2-1, with D tentatively TRBD1 (6 bases). The V gene lost 5 bases and the J gene lost 10 bases, with 12 bases spanning the gap. Germline V gene lookup returns CDR1 LNHDA and CDR2 SQIVND (reference sequence). The CDR3 spans 12 residues. The CDR3, as DNA: TGTGCCAGTAGTGCCCAGGGGCCCGAGCAGTTCTTC. Translation: CASSAQGPEQFF.

J is TRBJ2-7 and V is TRBV23-1, with TRBD1 identical over 11 bases. TRBV23-1 is flagged as an ORF with uncertain function. The length of the CDR3 is 16 residues. J gave up 3 bases and V 0 bases, and 4 bases lay outside the gene matches. The CDR3 spells CASSQSGTGGIYEQYF. The DNA of the CDR3 is TGCGCCAGCAGTCAATCGGGGACAGGGGGGATCTACGAGCAGTACTTC.

The chain recombines TRBV27 with TRBJ2-3; TRBD2 matches at 7 bases. V shed 2 bases, J shed 4 bases, and the junction held 12 bases outside the gene matches. Germline CDR1 MNHEY, CDR2 SMNVEV (reference sequence). The CDR3 sequence is 17 residues long. The CDR3 coding sequence is TGTGCCAGCAGTTTAGTCACGGTGAGCGGGGTGGCAGATACGCAGTATTTT. Translation: CASSLVTVSGVADTQYF.

The chain couples TRBV29-1 to TRBJ1-2; D is possibly TRBD1 (5 bases). The germline V gene encodes CDR1 SQVTM and CDR2 ANQGSEA. This CDR3 is 15 amino acids long. V was trimmed by 3 bases and J by 4 bases, leaving 18 bases between them. CDR3 sequence reads: CSVEEGDPAGYGYTF. In DNA form, the CDR3 reads TGCAGCGTTGAGGAAGGGGACCCTGCCGGCTATGGCTACACCTTC.

This rearrangement joins TRBV13 to TRBJ1-4; 8 bases fit TRBD1. Germline trimming cut 5 bases from V and 7 bases from J; bases unmatched to any gene: 9. The CDR3 runs 15 residues. Germline lookup yields CDR1 PRHDT and CDR2 FYEKMQ (reference sequence). The CDR3 sequence is CASSPTGQGGEKLFF. CDR3 DNA: TGTGCCAGCAGCCCGACCGGACAGGGCGGTGAAAAACTGTTTTTT.

The rearrangement joins TRBV7-9 to TRBJ1-1; the match to TRBD1 covers 8 bases. This CDR3 is built from 15 residues. Germline CDR1 is SEHNR and CDR2 is FQNEAQ (reference sequence). V shed 3 bases, J shed 3 bases, and the junction held 6 bases outside the gene matches. CDR3: CASSFPDRADTEAFF. The CDR3 nucleotides are TGTGCCAGCAGCTTCCCGGACAGGGCGGACACTGAAGCTTTCTTT.

The rearrangement uses TRBV29-1 and TRBJ2-5, with 7 positions matching TRBD1. The trim removed 3 bases at V and 1 base at J, leaving 8 bases unmatched. Germline V gene sequence: CDR1 SQVTM, CDR2 ANQGSEA. The CDR3 sequence is 15 residues long. DNA for the CDR3: TGCAGCGTTGACCGTTACGACAGGGCCCAAGAGACCCAGTACTTC. This gives the protein CSVDRYDRAQETQYF.

J is TRBJ1-5 and V is TRBV2, with D perhaps TRBD1 (5 bases). This CDR3 comprises 14 residues. V was clipped by 2 bases and J by 1 base, with 6 bases between them. Germline assignment: CDR1 SNHLY and CDR2 FYNNEI. CDR3 in amino acids: CASSEWGSNQPQHF. As DNA, the CDR3 is TGTGCCAGCAGTGAATGGGGGAGCAATCAGCCCCAGCATTTT. The full variable domain, rest sourced from reference TRBV2 and TRBJ1-5, is EPEVTQTPSHQVTQMGQEVILRCVPISNHLYFYWYRQILGQKVEFLVSFYNNEISEKSEIFDDQFSVERPDGSNFTLKIRSTKLEDSAMYFCASSEWGSNQPQHFGDGTRLSIL.

Only one count was recorded for this clone. The rearrangement links TRBV5-1 to TRBJ2-7; TRBD1 is a possible D gene (6 bases). Germline V lookup: CDR1 SGHRS, CDR2 YFSETQ. Trimming pared 4 bases from V and 2 bases from J, leaving 13 bases between. The CDR3 covers 14 residues. The CDR3 loop is CASSPRQEAYEQYF. As DNA, the CDR3 is TGCGCCAGCAGCCCCAGACAGGAGGCCTACGAGCAGTACTTC.

Points on this clone: The same CDR3 arises from other DNA sequences in this sample as well. The gene calls are TRBV29-1 and TRBJ2-7; tentative D call: TRBD1 (5 bases). The CDR3 totals 11 residues. Per germline, CDR1 SQVTM and CDR2 ANQGSEA. Trimming pared 3 bases from V and 4 bases from J, leaving 7 bases between. CDR3 coding DNA: TGCAGCGTTGACTCAGGGTACGAGCAGTACTTC. Translating gives CSVDSGYEQYF.

The chain employs TRBV29-1 and TRBJ1-2; 7 positions match TRBD1. This CDR3 contains 16 residues. V lost 2 bases and J lost 2; bases outside the gene matches: 11. The germline V gene encodes CDR1 SQVTM and CDR2 ANQGSEA. The chain's CDR3 is CSVELRETGENYGYTF. DNA for the CDR3: TGCAGCGTTGAATTAAGGGAAACAGGGGAGAACTATGGCTACACCTTC.

V and J are TRBV29-1 and TRBJ1-2, with D tentatively TRBD1 (5 bases). Germline lookup yields CDR1 SQVTM and CDR2 ANQGSEA. The CDR3 is 13 amino acids. V was pared by 5 bases and J by 5 bases, with 15 bases between. The CDR3 region has the DNA TGCAGCGTTACCGGTGGGACGGATTATGGCTACACCTTC. Translating it yields CSVTGGTDYGYTF.

This clone was counted at least ten times. V usage is TRBV27 and J usage is TRBJ2-7; D unclear. The V gene lost 6 bases and the J gene lost 2 bases, with 5 bases spanning the gap. This CDR3 is built from 11 residues. The germline V gene has CDR1 MNHEY and CDR2 SMNVEV (reference sequence). The CDR3 sequence: CASRGTYEQYF. The CDR3 nucleotides are TGTGCCAGCAGAGGGACCTACGAGCAGTACTTC.

The V gene is TRBV30, the J gene TRBJ2-5; D not resolved. Trimming pared 0 bases from V and 3 bases from J, leaving 8 bases between. The germline V gene has CDR1 GTSNPN and CDR2 SVGIG (reference sequence). The CDR3 contains 13 residues. CDR3 amino acids: CAWSVLSEETQYF. In nucleotides, the CDR3 is TGTGCCTGGAGTGTACTGAGCGAAGAGACCCAGTACTTC.

This clone has just a few counts. This sequence joins TRBV27 and TRBJ1-4; no reliable D call. CDR1 MNHEY and CDR2 SMNVEV come from the germline V gene (reference sequence). With 5 bases removed from V and 8 bases from J, the gap between germline ends came to 12 bases. The CDR3 sequence is 13 residues long. The CDR3 spells CASSGREWEKLFF. In nucleotides, the CDR3 is TGTGCCAGCAGTGGTAGGGAATGGGAAAAACTGTTTTTT.

This chain uses TRBV29-1 with TRBJ2-3; 7 nucleotides line up with TRBD2. The CDR3 extends over 11 amino acids. From germline, CDR1 is SQVTM and CDR2 ANQGSEA. Trimming at V came to 6 bases and at J to 4 bases, leaving 1 base not matched to a gene. This CDR3 reads CSVGGSDTQYF. The CDR3, as DNA: TGCAGCGTCGGGGGGTCAGATACGCAGTATTTT.

This chain connects TRBV29-1 to TRBJ2-5; no reliable D call. V lost 4 bases and J 2 bases, leaving 8 bases between the germline ends. From germline, CDR1 is SQVTM and CDR2 ANQGSEA. The CDR3 sequence is 12 residues long. The CDR3 region is CSVANNQETQYF. The DNA of the CDR3 is TGCAGCGTTGCGAACAATCAAGAGACCCAGTACTTC. Based on the CDR3 plus reference TRBV29-1 and TRBJ2-5, the full variable domain is SAVISQKPSRDICQRGTSLTIQCQVDSQVTMMFWYRQQPGQSLTLIATANQGSEATYESGFVIDKFPISRPNLTFSTLTVSNMSPEDSSIYLCSVANNQETQYFGPGTRLLVL.

V and J are TRBV2 and TRBJ2-1; weak D call: TRBD1 (6 bases). CDR1 is SNHLY, CDR2 FYNNEI, per germline. This CDR3 has 14 residues. Trimming cost V 8 bases and J 2 bases, with 13 bases left between them. CDR3 nucleotide sequence: TGTGCCAGCCGGGACATCGGGCCCTACAATGAGCAGTTCTTC. Translated: CASRDIGPYNEQFF.

The rearrangement joins TRBV30 to TRBJ1-4; weak D call: TRBD1 (6 bases). This CDR3 has 13 amino acids. V lost 7 bases and J 8 bases, leaving 17 bases between the germline ends. Germline V CDR1 and CDR2: GTSNPN, SVGIG (reference sequence). The CDR3 DNA sequence: TGTGCCTCGGGCCCAGGGGCGCGCGAAAAACTGTTTTTT. Protein sequence: CASGPGAREKLFF.